This T cell receptor (beta chain) was captured in a study of control samples from healthy donors and cancer patients. Profiled with immunoSEQ multiplex PCR; TCRdb holds only in-frame clones, not every one. The sample lists fewer than 30,000 clones, approximately 87% seen once, with roughly 1.6% in the top ten. Germline CDR1 reads MNHNS; CDR2 reads SASEGT. The junction had 25 bases not matched to a gene; V was cut back by 0 bases and J by 16 bases. The CDR3 runs 19 residues. The sequencing input was PBMCs. The rearrangement joins TRBV6-1 to TRBJ2-1; 9 bases agree with TRBD2. The receptor's source is a middle-aged woman with lung cancer. For the CDR3, the DNA is TGTGCCAGCAGTGAAGCGACGATGGGGCTAGCGGGAACTTCGCTCAATGCCTTCTTC. Protein: CASSEATMGLAGTSLNAFF.